One and the same sample provided the 5 T cell receptor beta chains below, sequenced in a study of blood T cells in healthy people across ages. Using a J-beta primer mix together with a sample-barcoded 5' primer, a second PCR was run for about 6 to 12 cycles. TCRdb fed the 5' RACE reads into MiXCR, producing one record per CDR3 protein. The table shows around 1,900,000 distinct CDR3 sequences, with roughly 43% occurring only once. The sequenced material came from blood. All receptors derive from a human donor in good health.

This sequence joins TRBV6-2 or TRBV6-3 and TRBJ1-1; 8 bases agree with TRBD1. With V trimmed by 2 bases and J by 5 bases, 4 bases remained unmatched. The CDR3 consists of 14 residues. Germline CDR1 MNHEY, CDR2 SVGEGT. The CDR3 DNA reads as TGTGCCAGCAGTTACACAGGGGGGAAGACTGAAGCTTTCTTT. It yields the protein CASSYTGGKTEAFF.

The sample holds a few counts of this clonotype. The chain has TRBV28 and TRBJ1-4, with 10 bases lining up with TRBD1. Germline V gene data show CDR1 as MDHEN and CDR2 as SYDVKM. The CDR3 sequence is 15 residues long. The J segment lost 7 bases and the V segment lost 6 bases, leaving 8 bases of the junction unmatched. The CDR3 nucleotides read TGTGCCAGCAGCCCGTCGGACAGGGGGTTTGAAAAACTGTTTTTT. Its translation is CASSPSDRGFEKLFF.

The rearrangement joins TRBV4-1 to TRBJ1-2; TRBD1 agrees at 7 bases. Germline-derived CDR1 and CDR2 are MGHRA and YSYEKL. J lost 1 base, V lost 3 bases, and 5 bases had no gene match. The CDR3 loop spans 15 amino acids. This CDR3 reads CASSHQGGGNYGYTF. The CDR3 coding sequence is TGCGCCAGCAGCCACCAGGGGGGAGGTAACTATGGCTACACCTTC.

This clonotype was seen repeatedly, ten times or more. The chain has TRBV4-3 and TRBJ1-5; no definite D call. Trimming removed 0 bases at V and 0 bases at J, with 9 bases between. This CDR3 has 16 residues. Germline V gives CDR1 LGHNA, CDR2 YSLEER. The CDR3 spells CASSQDAAYSNQPQHF. Here the CDR3 DNA reads TGCGCCAGCAGCCAAGATGCGGCATATAGCAATCAGCCCCAGCATTTT.

This rearrangement joins TRBV29-1 to TRBJ1-1; D gene ambiguous. CDR1 is SQVTM, CDR2 ANQGSEA, per germline. Trimming stripped 6 bases from V and 2 bases from J, with 10 bases between. This CDR3 spans 12 amino acids. The CDR3, as DNA: TGCAGCGTCCTCTCGGATAACACTGAAGCTTTCTTT. This encodes CSVLSDNTEAFF.